This T cell receptor (beta chain) came from a study of OX40 agonist ivuxolimab in advanced cancers. Whole-study context: An anti-OX40 (CD134) antibody with agonistic activity, ivuxolimab, was administered to patients. Points from the study as a whole: The study did not work out the antigen specificity of the expanded peripheral T cells. Low normalized T-cell clonal expansion was additionally recorded for some nonresponders. Among the lowest levels of clonal expansion were found in partial responders at 0.1-3.0 mg/kg.

Produced via immunoSEQ multiplex PCR; TCRdb's table is partial and in-frame only. The table records approximately 89,000 clones, around 88% of them present only once. Points on this clone: Its specificity is not known.

Germline V CDR1 and CDR2: KGHSH, LQKENI. The length of the CDR3 is 15 residues. The germline V and J ends were trimmed by 3 bases and 1 base, with 9 bases remaining between them. The sequencing here drew on CD4+ or CD8+ T cells sorted from blood, taken in a trial of the OX40 agonist ivuxolimab. The sequence was collected from an adult with an advanced solid tumor such as melanoma, head and neck, liver or kidney cancer. The chain has TRBV18 and TRBJ2-2, with TRBD2 as a possible D gene (6 bases). CDR3 residues: CASSPAGRNTGELFF. DNA of the CDR3: TGTGCCAGCTCACCCGCCGGGAGGAACACCGGGGAGCTGTTTTTT.